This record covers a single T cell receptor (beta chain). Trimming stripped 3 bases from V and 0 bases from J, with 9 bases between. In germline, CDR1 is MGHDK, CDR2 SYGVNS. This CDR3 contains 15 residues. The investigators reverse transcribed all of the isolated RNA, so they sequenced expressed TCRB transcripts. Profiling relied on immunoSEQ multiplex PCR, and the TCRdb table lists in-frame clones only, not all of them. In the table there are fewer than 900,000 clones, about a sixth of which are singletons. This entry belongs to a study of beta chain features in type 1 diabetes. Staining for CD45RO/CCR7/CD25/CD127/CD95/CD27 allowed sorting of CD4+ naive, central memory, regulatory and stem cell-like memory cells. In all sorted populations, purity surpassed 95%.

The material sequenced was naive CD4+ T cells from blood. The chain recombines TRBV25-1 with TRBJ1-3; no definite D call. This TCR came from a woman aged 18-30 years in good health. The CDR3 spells CASSDSRNSGNTIYF. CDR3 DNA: TGTGCCAGCAGTGACAGTAGAAACTCTGGAAACACCATATATTTT.